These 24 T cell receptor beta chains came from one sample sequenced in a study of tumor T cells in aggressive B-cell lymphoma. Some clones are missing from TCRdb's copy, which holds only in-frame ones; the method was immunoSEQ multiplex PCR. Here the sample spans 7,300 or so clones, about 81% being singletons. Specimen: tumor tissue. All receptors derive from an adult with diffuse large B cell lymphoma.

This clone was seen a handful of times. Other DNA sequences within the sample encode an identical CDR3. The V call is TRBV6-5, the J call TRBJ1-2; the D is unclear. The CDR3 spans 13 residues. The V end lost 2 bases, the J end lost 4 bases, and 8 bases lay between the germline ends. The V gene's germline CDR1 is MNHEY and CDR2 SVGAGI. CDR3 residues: CASSYGQPYGYTF. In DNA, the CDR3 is TGTGCCAGCAGTTACGGGCAGCCCTATGGCTACACCTTC.

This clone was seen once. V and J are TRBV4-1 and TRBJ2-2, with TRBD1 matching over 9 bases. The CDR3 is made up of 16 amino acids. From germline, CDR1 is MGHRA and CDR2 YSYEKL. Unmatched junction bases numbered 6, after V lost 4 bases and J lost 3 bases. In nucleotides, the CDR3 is TGCGCCAGCAGCCGCCCGGACAGGGGATACACCGGGGAGCTGTTTTTT. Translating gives CASSRPDRGYTGELFF.

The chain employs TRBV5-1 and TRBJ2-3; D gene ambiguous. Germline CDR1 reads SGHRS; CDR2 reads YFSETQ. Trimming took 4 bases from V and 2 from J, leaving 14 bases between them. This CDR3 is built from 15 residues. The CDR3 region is CASSLPVQTTDTQYF. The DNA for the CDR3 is TGCGCCAGCAGCCTCCCCGTACAGACCACAGATACGCAGTATTTT.

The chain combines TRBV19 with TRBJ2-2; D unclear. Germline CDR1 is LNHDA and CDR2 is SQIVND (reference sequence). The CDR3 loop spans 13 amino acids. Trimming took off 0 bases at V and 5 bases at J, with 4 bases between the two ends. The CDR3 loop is CASSIDLTGELFF. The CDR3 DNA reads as TGTGCCAGTAGTATAGATCTGACCGGGGAGCTGTTTTTT.

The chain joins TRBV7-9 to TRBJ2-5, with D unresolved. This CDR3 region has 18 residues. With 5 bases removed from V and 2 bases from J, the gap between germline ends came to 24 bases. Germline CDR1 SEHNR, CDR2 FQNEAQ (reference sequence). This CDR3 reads CASSAQETVFPDQETQYF. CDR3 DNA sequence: TGTGCCAGCAGCGCCCAAGAGACTGTCTTTCCGGATCAAGAGACCCAGTACTTC.

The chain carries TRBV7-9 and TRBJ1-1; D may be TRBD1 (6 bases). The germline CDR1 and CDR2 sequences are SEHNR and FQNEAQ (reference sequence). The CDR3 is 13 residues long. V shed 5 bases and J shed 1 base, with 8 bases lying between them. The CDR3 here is CASSPGANTEAFF. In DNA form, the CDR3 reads TGTGCCAGCAGCCCAGGGGCGAACACTGAAGCTTTCTTT.

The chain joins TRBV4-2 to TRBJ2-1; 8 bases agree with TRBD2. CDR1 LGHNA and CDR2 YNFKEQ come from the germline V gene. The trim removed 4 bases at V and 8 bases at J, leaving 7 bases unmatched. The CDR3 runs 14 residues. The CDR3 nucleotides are TGTGCCAGCAGCCTAAGGACTAGCCGCGATGAGCAGTTCTTC. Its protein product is CASSLRTSRDEQFF.

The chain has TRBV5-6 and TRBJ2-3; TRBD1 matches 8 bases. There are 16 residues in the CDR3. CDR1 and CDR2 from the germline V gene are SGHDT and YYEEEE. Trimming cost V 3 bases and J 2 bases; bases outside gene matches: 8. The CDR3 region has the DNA TGTGCCAGCAGCTCAGGGACAGGTCTGTCCACAGATACGCAGTATTTT. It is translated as CASSSGTGLSTDTQYF. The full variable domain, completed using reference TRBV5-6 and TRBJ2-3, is DAGVTQSPTHLIKTRGQQVTLRCSPKSGHDTVSWYQQALGQGPQFIFQYYEEEERQRGNFPDRFSGHQFPNYSSELNVNALLLGDSALYLCASSSGTGLSTDTQYFGPGTRLTVL.

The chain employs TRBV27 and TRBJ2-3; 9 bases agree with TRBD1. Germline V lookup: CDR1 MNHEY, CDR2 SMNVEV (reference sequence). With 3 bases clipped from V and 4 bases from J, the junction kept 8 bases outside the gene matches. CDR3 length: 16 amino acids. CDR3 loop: CASSFAPGQGPDTQYF. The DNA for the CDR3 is TGTGCCAGCAGTTTCGCCCCGGGACAGGGTCCAGATACGCAGTATTTT.

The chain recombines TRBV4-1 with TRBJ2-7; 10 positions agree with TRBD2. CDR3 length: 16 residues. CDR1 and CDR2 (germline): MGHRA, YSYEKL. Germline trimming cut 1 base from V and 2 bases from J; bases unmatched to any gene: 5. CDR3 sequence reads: CASSQATGTSAYEQYF. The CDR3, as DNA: TGCGCCAGCAGCCAAGCGACCGGGACTAGCGCCTACGAGCAGTACTTC.

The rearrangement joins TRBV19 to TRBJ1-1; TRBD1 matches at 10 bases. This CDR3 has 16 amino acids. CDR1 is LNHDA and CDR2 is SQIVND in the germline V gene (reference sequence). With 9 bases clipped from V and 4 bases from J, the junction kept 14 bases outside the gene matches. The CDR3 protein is CASSRDRGYAGTEAFF. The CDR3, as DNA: TGTGCCAGCTCCCGGGACAGGGGTTATGCGGGCACTGAAGCTTTCTTT.

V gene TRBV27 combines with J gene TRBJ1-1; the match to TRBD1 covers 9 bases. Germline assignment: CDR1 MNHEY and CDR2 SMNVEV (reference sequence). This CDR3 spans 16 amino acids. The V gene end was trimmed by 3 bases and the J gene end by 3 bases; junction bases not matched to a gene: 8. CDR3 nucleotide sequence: TGTGCCAGCAGTTTCGGACAGGGGAGGTCGGACACTGAAGCTTTCTTT. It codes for CASSFGQGRSDTEAFF.

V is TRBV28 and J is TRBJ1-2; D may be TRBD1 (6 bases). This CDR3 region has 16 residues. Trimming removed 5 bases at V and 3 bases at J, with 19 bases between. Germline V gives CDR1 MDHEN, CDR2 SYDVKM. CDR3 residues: CASSLFTGLRDYGYTF. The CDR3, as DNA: TGTGCCAGCAGTCTCTTCACAGGGTTAAGGGACTATGGCTACACCTTC.

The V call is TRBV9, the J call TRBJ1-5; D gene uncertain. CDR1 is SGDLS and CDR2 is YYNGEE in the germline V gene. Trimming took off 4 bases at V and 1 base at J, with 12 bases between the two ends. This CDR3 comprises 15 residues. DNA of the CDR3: TGTGCCAGCAGCCAAAGGTCAGGAAGCAATCAGCCCCAGCATTTT. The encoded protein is CASSQRSGSNQPQHF.

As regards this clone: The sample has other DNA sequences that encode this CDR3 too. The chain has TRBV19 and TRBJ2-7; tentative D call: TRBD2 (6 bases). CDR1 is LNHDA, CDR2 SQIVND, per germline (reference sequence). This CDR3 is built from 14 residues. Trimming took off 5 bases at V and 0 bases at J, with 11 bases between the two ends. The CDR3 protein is CASSYSGSSYEQYF. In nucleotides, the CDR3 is TGTGCCAGTAGTTATAGCGGCAGCTCCTACGAGCAGTACTTC.

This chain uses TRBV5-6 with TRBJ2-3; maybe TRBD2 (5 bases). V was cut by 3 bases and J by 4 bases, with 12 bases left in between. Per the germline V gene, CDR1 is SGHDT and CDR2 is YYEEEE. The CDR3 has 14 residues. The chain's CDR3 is CASSYGVIADTQYF. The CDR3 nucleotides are TGTGCCAGCAGCTACGGGGTGATTGCAGATACGCAGTATTTT.

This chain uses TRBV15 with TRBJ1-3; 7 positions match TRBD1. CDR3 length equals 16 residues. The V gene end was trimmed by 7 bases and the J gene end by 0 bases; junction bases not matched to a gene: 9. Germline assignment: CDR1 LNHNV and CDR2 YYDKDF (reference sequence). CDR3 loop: CATKEDRTYSGNTIYF. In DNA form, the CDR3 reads TGTGCCACCAAAGAGGACAGGACCTACTCTGGAAACACCATATATTTT. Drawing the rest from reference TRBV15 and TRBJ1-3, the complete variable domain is DAMVIQNPRYQVTQFGKPVTLSCSQTLNHNVMYWYQQKSSQAPKLLFHYYDKDFNNEADTPDNFQSRRPNTSFCFLDIRSPGLGDTAMYLCATKEDRTYSGNTIYFGEGSWLTVV.

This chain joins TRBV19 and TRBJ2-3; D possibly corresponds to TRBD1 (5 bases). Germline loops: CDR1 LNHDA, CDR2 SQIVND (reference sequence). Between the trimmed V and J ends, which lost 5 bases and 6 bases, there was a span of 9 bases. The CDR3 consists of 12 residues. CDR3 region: CASSPTADTQYF. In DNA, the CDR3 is TGTGCCAGTAGTCCGACAGCGGATACGCAGTATTTT.

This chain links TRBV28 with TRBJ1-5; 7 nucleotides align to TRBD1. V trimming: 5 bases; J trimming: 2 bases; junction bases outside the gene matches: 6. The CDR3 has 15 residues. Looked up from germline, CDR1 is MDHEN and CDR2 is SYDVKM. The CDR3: CASSDREGGNQPQHF. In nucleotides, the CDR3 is TGTGCCAGCAGTGACAGGGAAGGAGGCAATCAGCCCCAGCATTTT.

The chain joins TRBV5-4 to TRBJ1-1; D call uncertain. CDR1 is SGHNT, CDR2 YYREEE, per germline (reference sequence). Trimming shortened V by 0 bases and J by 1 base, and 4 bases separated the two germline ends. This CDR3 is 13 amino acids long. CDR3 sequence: CASSLEANTEAFF. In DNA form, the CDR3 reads TGTGCCAGCAGCTTGGAAGCGAACACTGAAGCTTTCTTT.

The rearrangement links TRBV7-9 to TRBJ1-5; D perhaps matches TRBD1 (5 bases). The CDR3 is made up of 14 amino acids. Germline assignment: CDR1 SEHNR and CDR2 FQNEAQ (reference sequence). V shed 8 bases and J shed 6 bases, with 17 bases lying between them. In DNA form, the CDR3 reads TGTGCCAGCTCAACGGGGGAGACGAGTCAGCCCCAGCATTTT. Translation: CASSTGETSQPQHF.

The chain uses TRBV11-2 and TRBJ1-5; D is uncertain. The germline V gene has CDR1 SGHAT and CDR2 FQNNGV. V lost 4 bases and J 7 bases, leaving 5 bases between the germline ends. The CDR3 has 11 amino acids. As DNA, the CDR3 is TGTGCCAGCAGCTCTCAGCAGCCCCAGCATTTT. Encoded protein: CASSSQQPQHF.

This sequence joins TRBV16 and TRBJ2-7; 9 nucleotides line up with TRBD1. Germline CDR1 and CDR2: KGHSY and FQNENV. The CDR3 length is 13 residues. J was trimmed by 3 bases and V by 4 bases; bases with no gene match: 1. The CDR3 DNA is TGTGCCAGCAGCCCGACAGGGGGCTACGAGCAGTACTTC. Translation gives CASSPTGGYEQYF.

The CDR3 DNA sequence: TGTGCCAGTAGTATAGATAAAGTTACTACGAACACTGAAGCTTTCTTT. Translation: CASSIDKVTTNTEAFF. V and J are TRBV19 and TRBJ1-1; D uncertain. The CDR3 loop spans 16 amino acids. With 0 bases removed from V and 1 base from J, the gap between germline ends came to 12 bases. The V gene's germline CDR1 is LNHDA and CDR2 SQIVND (reference sequence).